This T cell receptor beta chain originates from a study of cytomegalovirus exposure and HLA in healthy donors. Notes on the study in general: Most subjects' HLA-A and HLA-B alleles were reportedly predicted from TCR beta sequences. Later genetic work tied a missense DCLRE1C variant to beta-chain V and J trimming.

Deletions cut 3 bases from V and 1 base from J, with 4 bases between. Germline CDR1 SGHRS, CDR2 YFSETQ. The CDR3 covers 13 residues. To note about this clone: Its antigen is unidentified.

Amplification used 60 Vbeta primers and 13 Jbeta primers. Measured with immunoSEQ multiplex PCR; TCRdb has only the in-frame clones, and not every one. The sample lists fewer than 200,000 clones, more than 65% occurring once. The V call is TRBV5-1, the J call TRBJ2-2; no firm D call. This receptor was identified in a girl aged 2 to 9 in good health and CMV-seropositive. Sequencing was performed on PBMCs. The CDR3 DNA reads TGCGCCAGCAGCTCCCAGAACACCGGGGAGCTGTTTTTT. Translating gives CASSSQNTGELFF.